This T cell receptor beta chain was sequenced during a study of identical twins (dated by TCRdb to the mid-2010s). Regarding the study in general: TCR alpha and beta repertoires from monozygotic twins, unrelated adults of various ages and cord blood were deep-sequenced to test whether fetal clonotypes persist. To rule out contamination, replicate twin experiments were performed at different times with different library preparation protocols. General conclusions and limits of the study: Fewer insertions were carried by abundant cord blood beta clonotypes, a similar but weaker trend appeared in young adult naive repertoires, and no such trend appeared in memory repertoires. Recombination models systematically underestimated out-of-frame TCR alpha sharing in monozygotic twins but agreed with sharing between unrelated individuals. Excess twin sharing in beta out-of-frame sequences was weaker because fewer shared sequences lowered the signal-to-noise ratio. Because the same donors could not be followed over many years, conclusions were based on cross-sectional statistical analysis. Zero-insertion analyses could be partly confounded by invariant T cells such as MAIT and iNKT, though diverse VJ usage argued against such confounding for most clonotypes. Out-of-frame TCR alpha sequences shared between twins showed an excess of low generation-probability sequences compared with coincidental sharing between unrelated individuals.

All donors were healthy Caucasians. Taken from the germline V gene, the CDR1 and CDR2 loops are SNHLY and FYNNEI. Its CDR3 holds 18 amino acids, cysteine through phenylalanine. The read is trimmed to its CDR3 DNA, 54 bases read in frame from base 1. The V and J ends are trimmed by 6 bases and 5 bases, leaving 26 bases between them. Of note for this clonotype: This clone's antigen is unknown. No much larger clone exists at a distance of one base, and base qualities are not known.

The library was obtained by 5' RACE. For sequencing, an Illumina HiSeq 2000 was employed. A universal primer binding site was added through template switching, and the final cDNA carried a unique molecular identifier so that TCR cDNA molecules could be counted accurately. First-strand cDNA for TCR alpha and beta chains was synthesized from specific primers in the conserved constant-segment region. To control for contamination, every cDNA library carried two barcodes: a SMART-Mk sample barcode plus Illumina barcodes. Two successive PCR steps introduced TruSeq adapter sequences along with Illumina sample barcodes. The Illumina HiSeq platform was used with custom primers to sequence TCR alpha and beta cDNA libraries. Per the source publication's procedure: Unique molecular identifiers were extracted from raw reads with MiGEC, and CDR3 positions were determined with MiXCR. Recombination models were inferred per individual with the repgenHMM and IGoR tools using an EM algorithm. Shared clonotypes were analyzed with the tcR package in R, and sharing was normalized by the product of cloneset sizes. To study raw recombination free of thymic and clonal selection effects, out-of-frame nonproductive sequences were analyzed. TCRdb itself trimmed the public reads at Q25 with fastp, ran MiXCR and retained productive beta chains. Under each unique CDR3 protein, matching rows form one entry showing the most common genes and DNA. V and J calls and clone size were set by TCRdb, not the authors. The sample table contains 1.5 million or so distinct CDR3 sequences; only one count was recorded for about 32% of them. The ten largest make up roughly 0.3% of the sample.

Sequenced input: cord blood. The sequence is built from TRBV2 and TRBJ2-1; TRBD2 might be the D gene, on 6 matching bases. This TCR came from a newborn girl in good health. The CDR3 protein sequence reads: CASRGLGGWLAKNNEQFF. The DNA is TGTGCCAGCAGGGGCTTAGGTGGGTGGCTAGCGAAAAACAATGAGCAGTTCTTC.